These T cell receptor beta chains were read from a single sample in a study of T-cell reconstitution after alpha-beta-depleted transplantation in children. TCRdb ran MiXCR on the PCR reads and lists one entry per CDR3 protein. Altogether about 16,000 distinct CDR3 sequences are present, about 5% being singletons, with the ten largest covering roughly 7%. The sample was PBMCs, taken before TCRalphabeta/CD19-depleted stem cell transplant. These receptor sequences come from a boy between 10 and 17 years old with acute lymphoblastic leukemia, due to receive a stem cell transplant. CDR3s include the opening cysteine and the closing phenylalanine or tryptophan. D genes are given only for firm matches. Each size is once, few, many, or a class for an expanded clone.

few,TRBV20-1,.,TRBJ2-7,CSASGGVRPTRGSYEQYF,TGCAGTGCTAGTGGTGGAGTCAGGCCCACCCGGGGCTCCTACGAGCAGTACTTC
medium-sized,TRBV5-1,TRBD1,TRBJ2-7,CASRFGQGANEQYF,TGCGCCAGCAGGTTCGGACAGGGGGCTAACGAGCAGTACTTC
many,TRBV20-1,.,TRBJ2-2,CSARDHELPNTGELFF,TGCAGTGCTAGAGATCATGAGCTCCCCAACACCGGGGAGCTGTTTTTT
many,TRBV9,TRBD1,TRBJ1-2,CARRGRDRYGYGYTF,TGTGCCAGACGGGGGAGGGACAGATACGGCTATGGCTACACCTTC
many,TRBV25-1,.,TRBJ2-3,CASSEYQGISGDTQYF,TGTGCCAGCAGTGAATACCAGGGGATATCAGGAGATACGCAGTATTTT
many,TRBV28,TRBD2,TRBJ2-2,CASSRLAGGPSGELFF,TGTGCCAGCAGTAGACTAGCGGGGGGGCCGTCCGGGGAGCTGTTTTTT
many,TRBV24-1,TRBD1,TRBJ2-2,CATSELGQGTGELFF,TGTGCCACCAGTGAGTTAGGACAGGGAACCGGGGAGCTGTTTTTT
medium-sized,TRBV7-8,.,TRBJ1-1,CASSFQANTEAFF,TGTGCCAGCAGCTTCCAGGCGAACACTGAAGCTTTCTTT
many,TRBV4-1,.,TRBJ1-1,CASSQVGNTEAFF,TGCGCCAGCAGCCAAGTCGGGAACACTGAAGCTTTCTTT
medium-sized,TRBV27,.,TRBJ2-7,CASSLARGRSYEQYF,TGTGCCAGCAGTTTAGCGCGGGGAAGATCCTACGAGCAGTACTTC
many,TRBV7-9,.,TRBJ1-2,CASSLSRINYGYTF,TGTGCCAGCAGTTTGTCCCGGATTAACTATGGCTACACCTTC
many,TRBV7-9,.,TRBJ2-7,CASSPGGQDTYEQYF,TGTGCCAGCAGCCCAGGGGGGCAGGACACCTACGAGCAGTACTTC
many,TRBV15,TRBD1,TRBJ2-1,CATSPATGFTYNEQFF,TGTGCCACCAGCCCCGCGACAGGGTTTACCTACAATGAGCAGTTCTTC
many,TRBV5-6,TRBD2,TRBJ2-4,CASRLGLAGGLAKNIQYF,TGTGCCAGCAGACTTGGACTAGCGGGAGGGCTAGCCAAAAACATTCAGTACTTC
many,TRBV28,.,TRBJ1-2,CASSLMAGDYGYTF,TGTGCCAGCAGTTTAATGGCAGGGGACTATGGCTACACCTTC
many,TRBV4-1,.,TRBJ1-1,CASSPVGYTEAFF,TGCGCCAGCAGCCCTGTTGGCTACACTGAAGCTTTCTTT
many,TRBV24-1,.,TRBJ1-5,CATRPGLFGNQPQHF,TGTGCCACCCGTCCGGGTCTCTTCGGCAATCAGCCCCAGCATTTT
many,TRBV5-1,TRBD2,TRBJ2-5,CASSSGVAGSQETQYF,TGCGCCAGCAGCTCCGGGGTAGCGGGGAGCCAAGAGACCCAGTACTTC
many,TRBV6-5,.,TRBJ1-1,CASSSSPNTRTTEAFF,TGTGCCAGCAGTTCCTCACCCAACACGAGAACAACTGAAGCTTTCTTT
many,TRBV4-1,TRBD2,TRBJ2-7,CASSQTSASGYEQYF,TGCGCCAGCAGCCAAACTAGCGCGAGCGGGTACGAGCAGTACTTC
many,TRBV19,.,TRBJ2-1,CASSILGAREQFF,TGTGCCAGTAGTATACTGGGGGCTCGTGAGCAGTTCTTC
few,TRBV27,.,TRBJ1-1,CASRGGAEDTEAFF,TGTGCCAGCAGGGGGGGGGCGGAAGACACTGAAGCTTTCTTT
many,TRBV27,.,TRBJ2-7,CASSPSGGHYEQYF,TGTGCCAGCAGTCCCTCAGGGGGGCACTACGAGCAGTACTTC
many,TRBV28,TRBD1,TRBJ2-3,CASSDPLGQGGPDTQYF,TGTGCCAGCAGTGATCCCCTCGGACAGGGTGGCCCAGATACGCAGTATTTT
many,TRBV6-2/TRBV6-3,.,TRBJ2-2,CASSSPRPAHTGELFF,TGTGCCAGCAGCTCACCCCGTCCAGCTCACACCGGGGAGCTGTTTTTT